Listed below are T cell receptor beta chains from one sample, sequenced in a study of blood T cells in healthy people across ages. MiXCR was run by TCRdb on the 5' RACE reads, yielding one entry per CDR3 protein. The sample lists 920,000 or so distinct CDR3 sequences; around 43% were seen once. Sample: blood. Every receptor here comes from a woman aged 60-75 years in good health. CDR3s include the opening cysteine and the closing phenylalanine or tryptophan. A D gene is named only where the DNA matches it firmly. Expanded clones are given a class, and other clones once, few, many or no size at all.

abundance	v_gene	j_gene	d_gene	CDR3nt	CDR3aa
few	TRBV9	TRBJ2-1	TRBD2	TGTGCCAGCAGCACAGCGGTAGCGGGAGTCCCCAACAATGAGCAGTTCTTC	CASSTAVAGVPNNEQFF
few	TRBV20-1	TRBJ1-2	TRBD1	TGCAGTGCAAGGGACAGTGAGGACTATGGCTACACCTTC	CSARDSEDYGYTF
few	TRBV12-3/TRBV12-4	TRBJ1-6	TRBD1	TGTGCCAGCAGTTTAGGTTCGGGACAGAGGAATTCACCCCTCCACTTT	CASSLGSGQRNSPLHF
.	TRBV28	TRBJ1-6	.	TGTGCCAGCAGTCAACAGCTCAATAATCCACCCCTCCACTTT	CASSQQLNNPPLHF
.	TRBV3-1	TRBJ2-1	.	TGTGCCAGCAGCAGGATCTTGACCCCCTCCTACAATGAGCAGTTCTTC	CASSRILTPSYNEQFF
.	TRBV7-9	TRBJ1-5	.	TGTGCCAGCAGCTTAGCAGGCGCTGGTGGGGCTCAGCCCCGGCATTTT	CASSLAGAGGAQPRHF
few	TRBV29-1	TRBJ2-5	.	TGCAGCGTTTTGGGCTTGCCAGGGGGAGGTGAGCAGTACTTC	CSVLGLPGGGEQYF
few	TRBV9	TRBJ2-1	.	TGTGCCAGCAGCGTACTGGGCAGCTTCAATGAGCAGTTCTTC	CASSVLGSFNEQFF
.	TRBV27	TRBJ2-5	TRBD2	TGTGCCAGCAGTTTGGGGACTAGCGGTGGGAGGCGACAGGAGACCCAGTACTTC	CASSLGTSGGRRQETQYF
.	TRBV7-3	TRBJ1-2	.	TGTGCCAGCAGCATGGGGGGCTATGGCTACACCTTC	CASSMGGYGYTF
few	TRBV28	TRBJ2-7	TRBD1	TGTGCCAGCAGAGGACCCTCCCCCGGACAGGGAGGCTACGAGCAGTACTTC	CASRGPSPGQGGYEQYF
.	TRBV6-1	TRBJ2-1	.	TGTGCCAGCAGTGAAGCGCGGGGCTTTTCCTACGATGAGCAGTTCTTC	CASSEARGFSYDEQFF
.	TRBV29-1	TRBJ2-3	.	TGCAGCGCCGCTTTAGGCGATACGCAGTATTTT	CSAALGDTQYF